The next 15 T cell receptor beta chains were all read from a single sample in a study of T cell responses to AZD1222 COVID-19 vaccine. Method: immunoSEQ multiplex PCR; TCRdb's copy keeps in-frame clones and lacks some. The repertoire holds approximately 130,000 clones, roughly 93% seen once, with 0.9% to 0.95% in the top ten. The specimen was peripheral blood, collected on day 0 of AZD1222 vaccination. The receptor source for this set is an adult in good health.

The chain uses TRBV6-6 and TRBJ1-6; TRBD1 might be the D (6 bases). V lost 8 bases and J 10 bases, leaving 9 bases between the germline ends. The length of the CDR3 is 11 residues. Germline loops: CDR1 MNHNY, CDR2 SVGAGI (reference sequence). As DNA, the CDR3 is TGTGCCAGCTCACAGGGATCACCCCTCCACTTT. Its protein product is CASSQGSPLHF.

This clone appeared a single time. The rearrangement uses TRBV5-4 and TRBJ1-2, with a tentative D call TRBD1 (5 bases). The CDR3 runs 15 residues. V lost 3 bases and J lost 1, with 13 bases in between. Germline assignment: CDR1 SGHNT and CDR2 YYREEE (reference sequence). The chain's CDR3 is CASSSGTLRNYGYTF. The CDR3 coding sequence is TGTGCCAGCAGCTCAGGGACTCTCCGTAACTATGGCTACACCTTC.

This chain uses TRBV10-2 with TRBJ2-1; D unclear. This CDR3 is 15 amino acids long. Germline CDR1 WSHSY, CDR2 SAAADI. The germline V and J ends were trimmed by 4 bases and 0 bases, with 10 bases remaining between them. CDR3 nucleotides: TGCGCCAGCAGTGGGAGATTTAGCTCCTACAATGAGCAGTTCTTC. Translation gives CASSGRFSSYNEQFF.

The chain carries TRBV7-3 and TRBJ2-1; no clear D gene. Germline V gene sequence: CDR1 SGHTA, CDR2 FQGTGA. Trimming cost V 1 base and J 4 bases, with 14 bases left between them. There are 16 residues in the CDR3. The CDR3 reads CASSLKMTANYNEQFF. The CDR3 DNA reads as TGTGCCAGCAGCTTAAAGATGACCGCTAATTACAATGAGCAGTTCTTC.

The J gene is TRBJ1-1, the V gene TRBV3-1 (or the pseudogene TRBV3-2); the D gene is possibly TRBD1 (6 bases). This CDR3 is built from 14 residues. The ends were cut back, 4 bases at V and 1 base at J, with 10 bases in the middle. Germline CDR1 reads LGHDT; CDR2 reads YNNKEL (reference sequence). The CDR3 DNA reads as TGTGCCAGCAGCCCACGGGACAAGAACACTGAAGCTTTCTTT. Protein product: CASSPRDKNTEAFF.

The chain combines TRBV18 with TRBJ2-7; 10 nucleotides line up with TRBD1. Germline CDR1 reads KGHSH; CDR2 reads LQKENI. The V segment lost 4 bases and the J segment 2 bases; nucleotides outside the gene matches: 11. This CDR3 is 17 amino acids long. DNA of the CDR3: TGTGCCAGCTCACTATATACCCCCGGGACAGGGGCCTACGAGCAGTACTTC. Its protein is CASSLYTPGTGAYEQYF.

The chain couples TRBV24-1 to TRBJ1-2; D possibly corresponds to TRBD1 (6 bases). V gave up 3 bases and J gave up 8 bases, with 15 bases separating them. The V gene's germline CDR1 is KGHDR and CDR2 SFDVKD. The CDR3 has 14 amino acids. The CDR3 bases are TGTGCCACCAGTGATGGGAGGGGGATGGGCGGCTACACCTTC. Its translation: CATSDGRGMGGYTF.

V and J are TRBV5-1 and TRBJ2-3; D might be TRBD2 (7 bases). The CDR3 extends over 17 amino acids. Germline V gene sequence: CDR1 SGHRS, CDR2 YFSETQ. The V end was cut by 1 base, the J end by 4 bases, with 19 bases between. The CDR3 here is CASSLRPGGPYADTQYF. CDR3 nucleotide sequence: TGCGCCAGCAGCTTGAGGCCGGGGGGCCCGTATGCAGATACGCAGTATTTT. Together with reference TRBV5-1 and TRBJ2-3, the CDR3 gives the full variable domain: KAGVTQTPRYLIKTRGQQVTLSCSPISGHRSVSWYQQTPGQGLQFLFEYFSETQRNKGNFPGRFSGRQFSNSRSEMNVSTLELGDSALYLCASSLRPGGPYADTQYFGPGTRLTVL.

V usage is TRBV11-2 and J usage is TRBJ1-2; D unclear. This CDR3 is built from 15 residues. Germline V lookup: CDR1 SGHAT, CDR2 FQNNGV. With 5 bases removed from V and 3 bases from J, the gap between germline ends came to 16 bases. Here the CDR3 reads CASSLNPSGYYGYTF. CDR3 bases: TGTGCCAGCAGCCTTAACCCCAGCGGATACTATGGCTACACCTTC.

This chain connects TRBV7-8 to TRBJ1-2, with a possible D match to TRBD1 (6 bases). This CDR3 has 14 residues. From germline, CDR1 is SGHVS and CDR2 FQNEAQ. V was trimmed by 6 bases and J by 8 bases, leaving 19 bases between them. The CDR3, as DNA: TGTGCCAGCAGTTCTAACGGAGGGGGGCGGGGCTACACCTTC. It codes for CASSSNGGGRGYTF.

The chain has TRBV6-5 and TRBJ2-3; tentative D call: TRBD2 (6 bases). Trimming stripped 8 bases from V and 3 bases from J, with 15 bases between. Germline V gene data show CDR1 as MNHEY and CDR2 as SVGAGI. The CDR3 covers 14 residues. Here the CDR3 reads CASRESMGTDTQYF. The CDR3 coding sequence is TGTGCCAGCCGGGAGTCCATGGGGACAGATACGCAGTATTTT.

The rearrangement uses TRBV3-1 (or the pseudogene TRBV3-2) and TRBJ1-2; 8 bases fit TRBD1. The germline gives CDR1 LGHDT, CDR2 YNNKEL (reference sequence). The CDR3 covers 14 residues. J lost 7 bases, V lost 4 bases, and 8 bases had no gene match. Here the CDR3 DNA reads TGTGCCAGCAGCCCGGACAGGGCCTATGGTGGCTACACCTTC. Translation gives CASSPDRAYGGYTF.

The V and J genes are TRBV6-6 and TRBJ1-3; no definite D call. V dropped 7 bases and J dropped 2 bases, with 12 bases sitting between them. The germline CDR1 and CDR2 sequences are MNHNY and SVGAGI (reference sequence). The CDR3 runs 14 residues. CDR3 DNA: TGTGCCAGCACCTCCCTCGTAACTGGAAACACCATATATTTT. Amino acids: CASTSLVTGNTIYF.

This clone was recorded only once. This chain links TRBV27 with TRBJ2-5, with 9 bases matching TRBD2. The germline gives CDR1 MNHEY, CDR2 SMNVEV (reference sequence). The CDR3 has 15 amino acids. V lost 7 bases to trimming and J lost 4 bases; unmatched junction nucleotides: 10. The CDR3 is CASNWAGGGPETQYF. The CDR3 bases are TGTGCCAGCAATTGGGCGGGGGGGGGCCCAGAGACCCAGTACTTC.

This chain joins TRBV19 and TRBJ1-5, with 7 bases that match TRBD1. With 4 bases clipped from V and 3 bases from J, the junction kept 3 bases outside the gene matches. CDR1 LNHDA and CDR2 SQIVND come from the germline V gene (reference sequence). CDR3 size: 14 residues. This CDR3 is CASSKTGYNQPQHF. The CDR3 region has the DNA TGTGCCAGTAGTAAGACAGGGTACAATCAGCCCCAGCATTTT.